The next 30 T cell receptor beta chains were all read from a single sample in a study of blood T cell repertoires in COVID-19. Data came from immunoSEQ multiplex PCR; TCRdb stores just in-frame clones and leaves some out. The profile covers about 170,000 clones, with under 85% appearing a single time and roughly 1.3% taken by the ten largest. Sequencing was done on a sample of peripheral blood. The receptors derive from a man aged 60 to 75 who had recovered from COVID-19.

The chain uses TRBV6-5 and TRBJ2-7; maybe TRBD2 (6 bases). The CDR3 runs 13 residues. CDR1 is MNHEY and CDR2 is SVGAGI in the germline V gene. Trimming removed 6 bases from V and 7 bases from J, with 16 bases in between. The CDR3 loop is CASRRGLEGEQYF. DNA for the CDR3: TGTGCCAGCAGAAGGGGACTGGAAGGTGAGCAGTACTTC.

The CDR3 loop is CSALQGSKNIQYF. CDR3 nucleotide sequence: TGCAGCGCTCTACAGGGGTCCAAAAACATTCAGTACTTC. The chain recombines TRBV29-1 with TRBJ2-4, with 7 nucleotides matching TRBD1. CDR1 and CDR2 from the germline V gene are SQVTM and ANQGSEA. The CDR3 runs 13 residues. After removal of 7 bases from V and 2 bases from J, the junction contained 5 bases not matched to a gene.

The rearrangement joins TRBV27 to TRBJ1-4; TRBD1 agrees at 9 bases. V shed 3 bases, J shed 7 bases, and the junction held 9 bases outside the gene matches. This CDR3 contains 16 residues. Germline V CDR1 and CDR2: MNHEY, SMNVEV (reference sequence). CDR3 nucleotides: TGTGCCAGCAGTTTGAGGCCTACAGGGGGCCTTGAAAAACTGTTTTTT. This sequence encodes CASSLRPTGGLEKLFF.

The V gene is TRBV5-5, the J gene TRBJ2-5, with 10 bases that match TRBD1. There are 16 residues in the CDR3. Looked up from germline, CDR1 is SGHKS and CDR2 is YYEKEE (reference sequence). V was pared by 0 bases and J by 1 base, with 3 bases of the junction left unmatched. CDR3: CASSLGGTGVQETQYF. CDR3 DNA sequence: TGTGCCAGCAGCTTGGGGGGGACAGGGGTCCAAGAGACCCAGTACTTC.

The CDR3 sequence: CASSLRQGVELYTF. The CDR3 coding sequence is TGTGCCAGCAGCTTGCGCCAGGGTGTAGAATTGTACACCTTC. The chain recombines TRBV5-4 with TRBJ1-2, with D perhaps TRBD1 (5 bases). The CDR3 runs 14 residues. Germline lookup yields CDR1 SGHNT and CDR2 YYREEE (reference sequence). V was clipped by 1 base and J by 11 bases, with 18 bases between them.

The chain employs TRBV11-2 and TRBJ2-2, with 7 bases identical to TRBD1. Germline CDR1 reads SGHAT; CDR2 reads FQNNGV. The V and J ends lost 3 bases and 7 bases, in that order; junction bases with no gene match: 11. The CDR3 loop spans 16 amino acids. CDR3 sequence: CASSFGQAGTYGELFF. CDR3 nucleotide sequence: TGTGCCAGCAGCTTCGGACAGGCCGGTACTTACGGGGAGCTGTTTTTT.

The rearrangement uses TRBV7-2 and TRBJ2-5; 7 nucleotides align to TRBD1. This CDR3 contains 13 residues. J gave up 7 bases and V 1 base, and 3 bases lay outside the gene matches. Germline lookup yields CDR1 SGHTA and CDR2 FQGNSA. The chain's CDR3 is CASSLEGARTQYF. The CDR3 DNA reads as TGTGCCAGCAGCTTAGAGGGGGCAAGGACCCAGTACTTC.

Written as DNA, the CDR3 is TGCAGCGTTGTTCCCCCCGGGACAGACTACGAGCAGTACTTC. Protein sequence: CSVVPPGTDYEQYF. The V gene is TRBV29-1, the J gene TRBJ2-7; TRBD1 agrees at 7 bases. J was trimmed by 3 bases and V by 4 bases; bases with no gene match: 9. CDR1 is SQVTM and CDR2 is ANQGSEA in the germline V gene. This CDR3 has 14 amino acids.

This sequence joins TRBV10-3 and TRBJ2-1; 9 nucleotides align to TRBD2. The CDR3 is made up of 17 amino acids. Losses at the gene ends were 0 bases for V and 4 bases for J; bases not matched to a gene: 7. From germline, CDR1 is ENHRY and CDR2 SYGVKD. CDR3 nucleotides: TGTGCCATCAGTGAGTCAGAAGCGGGGGGACGGTACAATGAGCAGTTCTTC. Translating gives CAISESEAGGRYNEQFF.

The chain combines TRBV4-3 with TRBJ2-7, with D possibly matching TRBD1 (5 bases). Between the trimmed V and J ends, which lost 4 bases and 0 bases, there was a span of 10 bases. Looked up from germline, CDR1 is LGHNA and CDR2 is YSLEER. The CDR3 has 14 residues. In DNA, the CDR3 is TGCGCCAGCAGCCGGACAAGAAACTCCTACGAGCAGTACTTC. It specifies CASSRTRNSYEQYF.

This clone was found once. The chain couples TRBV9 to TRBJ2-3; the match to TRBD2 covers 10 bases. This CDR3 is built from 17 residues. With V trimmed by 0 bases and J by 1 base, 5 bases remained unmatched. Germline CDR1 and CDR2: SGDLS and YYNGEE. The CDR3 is CASSVAASGGRTDTQYF. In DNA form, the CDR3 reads TGTGCCAGCAGCGTAGCGGCTAGCGGGGGCCGCACAGATACGCAGTATTTT.

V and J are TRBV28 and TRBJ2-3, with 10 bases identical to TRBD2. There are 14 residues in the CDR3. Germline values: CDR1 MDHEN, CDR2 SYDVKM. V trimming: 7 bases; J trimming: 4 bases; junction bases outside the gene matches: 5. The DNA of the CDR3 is TGTGCCAGCAACTCAGCGGGGGGGCCAGATACGCAGTATTTT. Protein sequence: CASNSAGGPDTQYF.

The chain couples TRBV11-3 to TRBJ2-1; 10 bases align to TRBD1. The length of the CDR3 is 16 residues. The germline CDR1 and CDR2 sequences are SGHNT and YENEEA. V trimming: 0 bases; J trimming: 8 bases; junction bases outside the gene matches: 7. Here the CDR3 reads CASSLEVTGGTYEQFF. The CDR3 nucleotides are TGTGCCAGCAGCTTAGAAGTGACAGGGGGCACCTATGAGCAGTTCTTC.

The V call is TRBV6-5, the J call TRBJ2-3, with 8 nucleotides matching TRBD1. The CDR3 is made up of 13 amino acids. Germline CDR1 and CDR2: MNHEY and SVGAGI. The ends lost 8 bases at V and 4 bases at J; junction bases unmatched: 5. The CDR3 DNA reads TGTGCCAGCCACAGGGGGTCGGCAGATACGCAGTATTTT. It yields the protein CASHRGSADTQYF.

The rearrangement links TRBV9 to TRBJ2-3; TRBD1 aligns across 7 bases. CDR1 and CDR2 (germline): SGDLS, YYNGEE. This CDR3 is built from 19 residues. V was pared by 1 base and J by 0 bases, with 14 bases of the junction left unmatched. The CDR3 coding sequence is TGTGCCAGCAGCGTACTCCCTGGGGCAGGGGGAGTGAGCACAGATACGCAGTATTTT. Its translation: CASSVLPGAGGVSTDTQYF.

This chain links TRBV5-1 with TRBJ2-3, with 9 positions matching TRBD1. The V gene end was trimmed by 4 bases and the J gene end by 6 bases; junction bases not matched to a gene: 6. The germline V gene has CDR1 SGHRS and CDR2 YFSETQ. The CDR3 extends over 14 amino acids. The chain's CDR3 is CASSRPGQGDTQYF. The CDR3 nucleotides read TGCGCCAGCAGCCGCCCGGGACAGGGTGATACGCAGTATTTT.

This chain's CDR3 is CASSPSARRGTEAFF. The CDR3 DNA is TGTGCCAGCAGCCCCTCGGCCCGAAGAGGCACTGAAGCTTTCTTT. The chain carries TRBV11-3 and TRBJ1-1; no reliable D call. The ends were cut back, 5 bases at V and 4 bases at J, with 17 bases in the middle. Germline CDR1 SGHNT, CDR2 YENEEA. The CDR3 has 15 residues.

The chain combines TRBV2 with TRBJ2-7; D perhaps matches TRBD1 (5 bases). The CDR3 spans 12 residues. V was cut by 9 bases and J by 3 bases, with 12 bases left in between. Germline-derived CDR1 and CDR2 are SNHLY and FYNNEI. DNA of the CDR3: TGTGCCAGTAGTTGGACAAACTACGAGCAGTACTTC. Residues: CASSWTNYEQYF.

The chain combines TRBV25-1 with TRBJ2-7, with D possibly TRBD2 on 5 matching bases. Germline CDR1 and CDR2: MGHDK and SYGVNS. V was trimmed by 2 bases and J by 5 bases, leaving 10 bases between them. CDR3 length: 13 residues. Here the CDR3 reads CASSERHGDEQYF. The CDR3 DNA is TGTGCCAGCAGTGAAAGGCACGGGGACGAGCAGTACTTC.

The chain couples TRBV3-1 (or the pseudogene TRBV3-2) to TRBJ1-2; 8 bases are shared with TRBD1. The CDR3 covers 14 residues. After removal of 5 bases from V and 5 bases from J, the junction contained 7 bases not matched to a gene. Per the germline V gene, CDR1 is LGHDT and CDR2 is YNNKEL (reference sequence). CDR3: CASSGDRSQYGYTF. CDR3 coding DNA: TGTGCCAGCAGCGGGGACAGGTCGCAATATGGCTACACCTTC.

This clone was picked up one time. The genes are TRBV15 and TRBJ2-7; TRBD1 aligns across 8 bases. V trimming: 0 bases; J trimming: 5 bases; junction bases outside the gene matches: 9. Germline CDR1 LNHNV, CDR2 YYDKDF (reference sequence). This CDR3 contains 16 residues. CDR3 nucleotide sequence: TGTGCCACCAGCAGAGATCGTGCCAGGGGGCCAGACGAGCAGTACTTC. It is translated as CATSRDRARGPDEQYF.

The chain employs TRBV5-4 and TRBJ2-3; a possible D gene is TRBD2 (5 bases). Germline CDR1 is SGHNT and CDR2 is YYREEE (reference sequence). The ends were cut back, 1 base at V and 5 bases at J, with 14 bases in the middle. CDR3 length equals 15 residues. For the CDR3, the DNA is TGTGCCAGCAGCTTGTGGGCGAACGCGGGAGATACGCAGTATTTT. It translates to CASSLWANAGDTQYF.

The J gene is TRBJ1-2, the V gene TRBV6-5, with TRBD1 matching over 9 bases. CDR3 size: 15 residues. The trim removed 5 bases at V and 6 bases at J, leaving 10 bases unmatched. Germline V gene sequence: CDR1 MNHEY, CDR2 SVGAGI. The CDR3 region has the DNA TGTGCCAGCAGTCCCCTCGGGACAGGGTCTAATGGCTACACCTTC. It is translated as CASSPLGTGSNGYTF.

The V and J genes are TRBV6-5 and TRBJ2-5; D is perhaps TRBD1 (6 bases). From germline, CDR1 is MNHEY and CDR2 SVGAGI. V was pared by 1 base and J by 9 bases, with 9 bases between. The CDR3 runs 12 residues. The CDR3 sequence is CASSYFQGPQYF. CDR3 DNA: TGTGCCAGCAGTTACTTCCAGGGGCCCCAGTACTTC.

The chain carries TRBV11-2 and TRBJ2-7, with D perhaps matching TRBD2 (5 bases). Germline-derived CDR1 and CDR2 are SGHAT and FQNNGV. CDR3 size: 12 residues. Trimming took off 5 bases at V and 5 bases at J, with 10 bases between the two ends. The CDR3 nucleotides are TGTGCCAGCAGCCCCTCCGGGAACGAGCAGTACTTC. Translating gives CASSPSGNEQYF.

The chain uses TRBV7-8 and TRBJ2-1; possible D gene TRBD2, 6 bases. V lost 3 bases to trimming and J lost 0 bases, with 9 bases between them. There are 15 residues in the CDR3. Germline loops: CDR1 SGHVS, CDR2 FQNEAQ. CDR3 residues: CASSFRDFSYNEQFF. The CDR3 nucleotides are TGTGCCAGCAGCTTCCGGGACTTCTCCTACAATGAGCAGTTCTTC.

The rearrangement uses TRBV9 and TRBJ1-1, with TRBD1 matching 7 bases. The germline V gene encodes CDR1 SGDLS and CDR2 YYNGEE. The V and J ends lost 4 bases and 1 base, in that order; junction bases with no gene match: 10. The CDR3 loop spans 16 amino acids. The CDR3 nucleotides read TGTGCCAGCAGCCCACGACAGGGCCAGGGGAACACTGAAGCTTTCTTT. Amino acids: CASSPRQGQGNTEAFF.

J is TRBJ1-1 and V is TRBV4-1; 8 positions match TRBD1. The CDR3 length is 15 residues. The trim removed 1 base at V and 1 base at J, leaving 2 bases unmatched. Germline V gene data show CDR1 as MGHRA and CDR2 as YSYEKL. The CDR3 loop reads CASSQVGTGNTEAFF. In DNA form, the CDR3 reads TGCGCCAGCAGCCAAGTCGGGACAGGGAACACTGAAGCTTTCTTT.

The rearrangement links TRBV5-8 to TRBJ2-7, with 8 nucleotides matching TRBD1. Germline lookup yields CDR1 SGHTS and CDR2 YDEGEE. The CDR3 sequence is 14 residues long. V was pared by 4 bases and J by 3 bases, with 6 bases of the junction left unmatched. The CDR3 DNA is TGTGCCAGCAGCCCGAGACAGGGGATCTACGAGCAGTACTTC. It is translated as CASSPRQGIYEQYF.

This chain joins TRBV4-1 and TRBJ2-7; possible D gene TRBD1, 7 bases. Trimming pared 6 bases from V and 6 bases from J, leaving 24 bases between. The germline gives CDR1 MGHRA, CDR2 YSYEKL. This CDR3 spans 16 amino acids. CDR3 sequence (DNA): TGCGCCAGCAGGAGGGACAGCTCGGGGACTCCTGGCGAGCAGTACTTC. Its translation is CASRRDSSGTPGEQYF.